This T cell receptor (beta chain) stems from a study of T-cell memory formation after mild COVID-19. Constant-segment primers served in 5'RACE that generated TCR alpha and TCR beta cDNA libraries bearing sample barcodes and UMIs. In TCRdb, the 5' RACE reads were re-called with MiXCR into one record per CDR3 protein. The sample yields approximately 400,000 distinct CDR3 sequences, more than 20% seen once. As concerns this clonotype: The antigen is unknown.

V shed 8 bases and J shed 1 base, with 12 bases lying between them. Germline V lookup: CDR1 MGHDK, CDR2 SYGVNS. The CDR3 extends over 13 amino acids. Notes on the study in general: The CD4+ clones that contracted clustered mainly within CM and EM, and the CD8+ clones concentrated in EMRA. Pre-infection memory already had some responding clones, implying cross-reactive memory joined.

The V gene is TRBV25-1, the J gene TRBJ2-7; no definite D call. This TCR was sampled from an adult woman who had mild COVID-19 (a few samples of this study predate the infection). Cell type and time point are not known. Sequencing was done on a sample of PBMCs or a T cell subset sorted from them (not recorded which). The CDR3, as DNA: TGTGCCAGCTCAGACGGAGCATCCTACGAGCAGTACTTC. Encoded protein: CASSDGASYEQYF.